This passage covers 32 T cell receptor beta chains from one sample sequenced in a study of blood T cells in healthy people across ages. Through a sample-barcoded 5' primer and a J-beta primer mix, a second PCR was run for roughly 6 to 11 cycles. Using its own MiXCR run on the 5' RACE reads, TCRdb lists one record per CDR3 protein. This repertoire shows about 840,000 distinct CDR3 sequences, 25% to 30% found once; its top ten account for around 9.6%. This same sample was also part of a study on T cells of mothers and their children.

The sample taken for sequencing was blood. These receptors were obtained from a woman between 35 and 50 years old in good health.

This clonotype was found many times. This chain joins TRBV5-1 and TRBJ2-5; D remains ambiguous. Germline values: CDR1 SGHRS, CDR2 YFSETQ. The CDR3 has 16 residues. V lost 0 bases, J lost 4 bases, and 16 bases lay in between. This CDR3 is CASSLGAQRTGETQYF. Written as DNA, the CDR3 is TGCGCCAGCAGCTTGGGGGCGCAGAGGACCGGAGAGACCCAGTACTTC.

This clonotype occurred a few times. The V gene is TRBV20-1, the J gene TRBJ1-6; 10 nucleotides agree with TRBD1. The CDR3 covers 13 residues. The J segment lost 9 bases and the V segment lost 4 bases, leaving 3 bases of the junction unmatched. Looked up from germline, CDR1 is DFQATT and CDR2 is SNEGSKA (reference sequence). CDR3 sequence: CSATRDRGSPLHF. Written as DNA, the CDR3 is TGCAGTGCTACCCGGGACAGGGGTTCACCCCTCCACTTT.

Points on this clonotype: A read error may be the cause here, since a much bigger clone is one base away. The chain employs TRBV12-3 or TRBV12-4 and TRBJ1-2, with TRBD1 as a possible D gene (5 bases). CDR3 length: 14 residues. CDR3 bases: TGTGCCAGCAGGTTAGCGCAGAGGGGCAGTGGCTACACCTTC. The encoded protein is CASRLAQRGSGYTF.

At least ten counts were recorded for this clonotype. The rearrangement links TRBV20-1 to TRBJ1-2, with TRBD1 identical over 8 bases. Germline CDR1 DFQATT, CDR2 SNEGSKA (reference sequence). The CDR3 spans 13 residues. V lost 6 bases, J lost 4 bases, and 7 bases stayed unmatched. The CDR3 DNA sequence: TGCAGTGCCAACACCGGGACAGGCTATGGCTACACCTTC. Amino acids: CSANTGTGYGYTF.

This chain uses TRBV20-1 with TRBJ2-2; no reliable D call. This CDR3 spans 15 amino acids. The V gene's germline CDR1 is DFQATT and CDR2 SNEGSKA (reference sequence). V lost 2 bases to trimming and J lost 0 bases, with 10 bases between them. CDR3 sequence (DNA): TGCAGTGCTAGACGTGTTAACGCGAACACCGGGGAGCTGTTTTTT. Protein sequence: CSARRVNANTGELFF.

With respect to this clonotype: Given a much more abundant clone one base away, this may be a read error. The J gene is TRBJ2-1, the V gene TRBV5-1; 8 bases align to TRBD1. This CDR3 has 15 residues. Germline assignment: CDR1 SGHRS and CDR2 YFSETQ. V lost 4 bases, J lost 10 bases, and 13 bases stayed unmatched. The CDR3 loop reads CASSPNGQGAHEQFF. The CDR3 DNA reads TGCGCCAGCAGCCCGAACGGACAGGGAGCACACGAGCAGTTCTTC.

The rearrangement links TRBV20-1 to TRBJ2-3, with 7 bases that match TRBD1. Germline V gene lookup returns CDR1 DFQATT and CDR2 SNEGSKA (reference sequence). Germline trimming cut 4 bases from V and 4 bases from J; bases unmatched to any gene: 2. The CDR3 is 12 residues long. CDR3 loop: CSANTGADTQYF. CDR3 DNA: TGCAGTGCTAATACAGGGGCAGATACGCAGTATTTT.

This chain links TRBV25-1 with TRBJ1-1, with D maybe TRBD1 (6 bases). The germline CDR1 and CDR2 sequences are MGHDK and SYGVNS. V was pared by 6 bases and J by 5 bases, with 10 bases between. The CDR3 is made up of 12 amino acids. The CDR3 here is CASRQGFTEAFF. The DNA for the CDR3 is TGTGCCAGCAGACAGGGTTTTACTGAAGCTTTCTTT.

The sample holds a few counts of this clonotype. The chain joins TRBV28 to TRBJ2-3, with D perhaps given as TRBD1 or TRBD2 (5 bases each). CDR1 and CDR2 from the germline V gene are MDHEN and SYDVKM. Deletions cut 3 bases from V and 0 bases from J, with 10 bases between. The CDR3 consists of 15 residues. In DNA form, the CDR3 reads TGTGCCAGCAGTTTGTGGGGGAGTAGCACAGATACGCAGTATTTT. Translating gives CASSLWGSSTDTQYF. The complete variable domain, with remaining parts taken from reference TRBV28 and TRBJ2-3, reads DVKVTQSSRYLVKRTGEKVFLECVQDMDHENMFWYRQDPGLGLRLIYFSYDVKMKEKGDIPEGYSVSREKKERFSLILESASTNQTSMYLCASSLWGSSTDTQYFGPGTRLTVL.

This clonotype was observed many times. The chain uses TRBV6-5 and TRBJ2-5; no firm D call. The CDR3 consists of 13 residues. The germline V gene has CDR1 MNHEY and CDR2 SVGAGI. V was pared by 0 bases and J by 5 bases, with 7 bases between. CDR3 amino acids: CASSYSFPETQYF. The CDR3, as DNA: TGTGCCAGCAGTTACTCGTTCCCGGAGACCCAGTACTTC.

The chain carries TRBV5-1 and TRBJ2-3; D may be TRBD1 or TRBD2 (5 bases each). V lost 6 bases and J 4 bases, leaving 18 bases between the germline ends. Germline V gives CDR1 SGHRS, CDR2 YFSETQ. The CDR3 extends over 15 amino acids. This chain's CDR3 is CASTVSGAGSDTQYF. CDR3 sequence (DNA): TGCGCCAGCACTGTTTCCGGGGCAGGGTCAGATACGCAGTATTTT. The variable domain in full, with the rest retrieved from reference TRBV5-1 and TRBJ2-3, is KAGVTQTPRYLIKTRGQQVTLSCSPISGHRSVSWYQQTPGQGLQFLFEYFSETQRNKGNFPGRFSGRQFSNSRSEMNVSTLELGDSALYLCASTVSGAGSDTQYFGPGTRLTVL.

Only a few counts were recorded for this clonotype. CDR3 in amino acids: CASSERQLITDTQYF. For the CDR3, the DNA is TGTGCCAGCAGTGAACGGCAGCTCATCACAGATACGCAGTATTTT. The chain combines TRBV2 with TRBJ2-3; no firm D call. Trimming removed 2 bases at V and 2 bases at J, with 11 bases between. Germline V gives CDR1 SNHLY, CDR2 FYNNEI. The CDR3 is 15 residues long. The full variable domain, in which reference TRBV2 and TRBJ2-3 provide the parts outside the CDR3, is EPEVTQTPSHQVTQMGQEVILRCVPISNHLYFYWYRQILGQKVEFLVSFYNNEISEKSEIFDDQFSVERPDGSNFTLKIRSTKLEDSAMYFCASSERQLITDTQYFGPGTRLTVL.

This clonotype was observed at least ten times. CDR3 bases: TGTGCCAGCAACCCCCCCGGAAGGTTCTATGGCTACACCTTC. Protein: CASNPPGRFYGYTF. This chain connects TRBV28 to TRBJ1-2, with D unresolved. This CDR3 is built from 14 residues. The V and J ends lost 7 bases and 4 bases respectively, with 16 bases between them. Germline lookup yields CDR1 MDHEN and CDR2 SYDVKM.

This clonotype was detected a few times. The chain links TRBV5-1 to TRBJ2-1, with TRBD1 matching over 8 bases. J was trimmed by 6 bases and V by 1 base; bases with no gene match: 15. This CDR3 has 18 residues. Germline CDR1 reads SGHRS; CDR2 reads YFSETQ. The CDR3 loop reads CASSLMGLGQGRGNEQFF. The CDR3 DNA is TGCGCCAGCAGCTTGATGGGCCTAGGACAGGGTAGGGGCAATGAGCAGTTCTTC.

This clonotype was observed many times. This rearrangement joins TRBV18 to TRBJ2-1; D is perhaps TRBD1 (5 bases). This CDR3 has 13 amino acids. Germline CDR1 is KGHSH and CDR2 is LQKENI. With 2 bases removed from V and 5 bases from J, the gap between germline ends came to 7 bases. The CDR3 spells CASSPVQDNEQFF. The CDR3 DNA sequence: TGTGCCAGCTCACCAGTACAGGACAATGAGCAGTTCTTC.

On this clonotype itself: A much larger clone differs by one base, so this may be a read error. V usage is TRBV7-2 and J usage is TRBJ1-1; D is possibly TRBD1 (6 bases). CDR1 and CDR2 (germline): SGHTA, FQGNSA. The CDR3 runs to 17 residues. The CDR3 spells CANSLSRLGGLNTEAFF. For the CDR3, the DNA is TGTGCCAACAGCTTATCCCGGCTTGGGGGCCTGAACACTGAAGCTTTCTTT.

This clonotype was observed a handful of times. The chain carries TRBV4-3 and TRBJ2-1, with D perhaps matching TRBD1 (6 bases). Germline CDR1 LGHNA, CDR2 YSLEER. There are 15 residues in the CDR3. V was shortened by 4 bases and J by 9 bases, with 19 bases between the two germline ends. The CDR3, as DNA: TGCGCCAGCAGCCCCGGGACACGTATTTCGGGTGAGCAGTTCTTC. This translates into CASSPGTRISGEQFF.

As regards this clonotype: Its ends do not fully match the called genes, so a read error is possible. DNA for the CDR3: TGCGCCAGCAGGGTAGCTAAGGGACTAGTGGCCTACAATGGGCAGTTCTTC. Translated, it gives CASRVAKGLVAYNGQFF. This sequence joins TRBV5-1 and TRBJ2-1; 8 bases are shared with TRBD2. The CDR3 covers 17 residues. The germline V gene has CDR1 SGHRS and CDR2 YFSETQ.

This clonotype was counted a few times. The chain employs TRBV5-1 and TRBJ2-7; TRBD1 is a possible D gene (5 bases). Germline CDR1 SGHRS, CDR2 YFSETQ. V lost 0 bases and J 4 bases, leaving 11 bases between the germline ends. This CDR3 region has 14 residues. CDR3 DNA: TGCGCCAGCAGCTTGGCAACAGGATATTACGAGCAGTACTTC. Protein sequence: CASSLATGYYEQYF.

The chain employs TRBV5-1 and TRBJ2-3; 8 bases align to TRBD2. The CDR3 loop spans 16 amino acids. With V trimmed by 0 bases and J by 2 bases, 5 bases remained unmatched. Germline V CDR1 and CDR2: SGHRS, YFSETQ. DNA of the CDR3: TGCGCCAGCAGCTTGGGGGTAGCGGGGCTCACAGATACGCAGTATTTT. The encoded protein is CASSLGVAGLTDTQYF.

This clonotype was counted ten times or more. The chain is built from TRBV7-8 and TRBJ2-7; D unclear. The CDR3 contains 14 residues. CDR1 is SGHVS, CDR2 FQNEAQ, per germline. Trimming took off 1 base at V and 3 bases at J, with 10 bases between the two ends. The CDR3 nucleotides read TGTGCCAGCAGCTTAGGTCCAGTAGACTACGAGCAGTACTTC. Its translation: CASSLGPVDYEQYF.

This clonotype was seen at least ten times. The chain employs TRBV11-2 and TRBJ2-7; 8 nucleotides match TRBD2. With 5 bases clipped from V and 3 bases from J, the junction kept 6 bases outside the gene matches. Germline lookup yields CDR1 SGHAT and CDR2 FQNNGV. The CDR3 has 14 residues. The CDR3 here is CASSPPGLDYEQYF. The CDR3, as DNA: TGTGCCAGCAGCCCCCCGGGACTAGACTACGAGCAGTACTTC. The full variable domain, with the rest looked up from reference TRBV11-2 and TRBJ2-7, is EAGVAQSPRYKIIEKRQSVAFWCNPISGHATLYWYQQILGQGPKLLIQFQNNGVVDDSQLPKDRFSAERLKGVDSTLKIQPAKLEDSAVYLCASSPPGLDYEQYFGPGTRLTVT.

This clonotype was seen only once. The chain joins TRBV20-1 to TRBJ1-1, with D tentatively TRBD1 (5 bases). The CDR3 spans 15 residues. V lost 0 bases and J lost 2, with 13 bases in between. Germline V gene lookup returns CDR1 DFQATT and CDR2 SNEGSKA (reference sequence). The CDR3 DNA reads TGCAGTGCTAGAGATTATTTAACAGGTAACACTGAAGCTTTCTTT. Its protein product is CSARDYLTGNTEAFF.

This sequence joins TRBV6-5 and TRBJ1-5, with D unclear. CDR1 is MNHEY, CDR2 SVGAGI, per germline. Trimming removed 6 bases from V and 0 bases from J, with 9 bases in between. This CDR3 comprises 14 residues. The CDR3 protein is CASRQRYSNQPQHF. The DNA of the CDR3 is TGTGCCAGCAGACAGCGATATAGCAATCAGCCCCAGCATTTT.

In its sample, this clonotype was seen a few times. The chain has TRBV24-1 and TRBJ2-2, with 15 positions matching TRBD2. CDR3 size: 19 residues. The ends lost 3 bases at V and 2 bases at J; junction bases unmatched: 6. Germline assignment: CDR1 KGHDR and CDR2 SFDVKD. CDR3 in amino acids: CATSDAGLAGGENTGELFF. The CDR3 DNA reads TGTGCCACCAGTGATGCGGGACTAGCGGGGGGTGAAAACACCGGGGAGCTGTTTTTT.

This clonotype has more than one count but fewer than ten. The J gene is TRBJ2-7, the V gene TRBV27; no reliable D call. Between the trimmed V and J ends, which lost 5 bases and 1 base, there was a span of 15 bases. Germline V gene lookup returns CDR1 MNHEY and CDR2 SMNVEV (reference sequence). The CDR3 has 15 amino acids. This chain's CDR3 is CASSTPSRASYEQYF. CDR3 in DNA: TGTGCCAGCAGTACCCCTTCGAGAGCATCCTACGAGCAGTACTTC.

The chain uses TRBV7-2 and TRBJ2-7; D possibly uses TRBD1 or TRBD2 (6 bases each). This CDR3 region has 19 residues. Germline CDR1 reads SGHTA; CDR2 reads FQGNSA. V was trimmed by 5 bases and J by 7 bases, leaving 33 bases between them. Here the CDR3 reads CASSRQVGSSWGAYNEQYF. The CDR3 region has the DNA TGTGCCAGCAGCCGACAGGTGGGATCTAGCTGGGGGGCCTACAATGAGCAGTACTTC.

This clonotype has more than one count but fewer than ten. The chain recombines TRBV4-1 with TRBJ2-1; TRBD1 might be the D (5 bases). Trimming left V 3 bases short and J 0 bases short, with 12 bases between. CDR1 is MGHRA, CDR2 YSYEKL, per germline. This CDR3 spans 16 amino acids. The CDR3 region is CASSQDDSRSYNEQFF. As DNA, the CDR3 is TGCGCCAGCAGCCAGGACGACAGCCGCTCCTACAATGAGCAGTTCTTC.

This clonotype was counted only a few times. This chain joins TRBV7-9 and TRBJ2-7; D perhaps matches TRBD2 (5 bases). Trimming pared 2 bases from V and 4 bases from J, leaving 12 bases between. The length of the CDR3 is 14 residues. Germline V gene sequence: CDR1 SEHNR, CDR2 FQNEAQ (reference sequence). The CDR3 here is CASSLRREGYEQYF. The CDR3 DNA sequence: TGTGCCAGCAGCTTAAGGAGAGAGGGTTACGAGCAGTACTTC.

This chain joins TRBV7-3 and TRBJ2-3, with TRBD1 as a possible D gene (6 bases). The CDR3 is 14 residues long. Trimming removed 5 bases from V and 4 bases from J, with 13 bases in between. The germline gives CDR1 SGHTA, CDR2 FQGTGA. DNA of the CDR3: TGTGCCAGCAGCCAAGACAGGACCCCAGATACGCAGTATTTT. Protein sequence: CASSQDRTPDTQYF.

This clonotype showed up many times. One end of the junction does not line up with germline, which may come from a read error. The chain has TRBV4-1 and TRBJ2-7; D ambiguous. Germline CDR1 is MGHRA and CDR2 is YSYEKL. This CDR3 is built from 14 residues. CDR3 bases: TGTGCCAGCAGCCAAGTGGGTAGCTCCTACGAGCAGTACTTC. It translates to CASSQVGSSYEQYF.

The gene calls are TRBV7-9 and TRBJ2-3; D unclear. V was clipped by 5 bases and J by 5 bases, with 17 bases between them. The CDR3 covers 15 residues. From germline, CDR1 is SEHNR and CDR2 FQNEAQ (reference sequence). The CDR3: CASSPWINQKDTQYF. CDR3 in DNA: TGTGCCAGCAGCCCATGGATCAACCAAAAAGATACGCAGTATTTT.